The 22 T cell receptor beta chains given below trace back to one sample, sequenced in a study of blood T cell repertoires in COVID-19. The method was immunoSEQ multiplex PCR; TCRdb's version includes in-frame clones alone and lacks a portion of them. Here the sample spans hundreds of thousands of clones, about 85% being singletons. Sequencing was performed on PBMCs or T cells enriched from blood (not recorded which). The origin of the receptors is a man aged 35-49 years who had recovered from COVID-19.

DNA of the CDR3: TGTGCCAGCAGTGAAGGGACAGGGGGCCGTGAAAAACTGTTTTTT. The encoded protein is CASSEGTGGREKLFF. This chain uses TRBV6-4 with TRBJ1-4, with TRBD1 identical over 12 bases. The CDR3 extends over 15 amino acids. Unmatched junction bases numbered 3, after V lost 3 bases and J lost 7 bases. Germline assignment: CDR1 MRHNA and CDR2 SNTAGT.

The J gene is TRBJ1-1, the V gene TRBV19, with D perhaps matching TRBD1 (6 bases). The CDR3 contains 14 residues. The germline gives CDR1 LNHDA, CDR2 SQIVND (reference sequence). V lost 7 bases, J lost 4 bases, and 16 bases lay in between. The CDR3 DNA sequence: TGTGCCAGTACCTCCCCCCGCAGGGGCACTGAAGCTTTCTTT. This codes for CASTSPRRGTEAFF.

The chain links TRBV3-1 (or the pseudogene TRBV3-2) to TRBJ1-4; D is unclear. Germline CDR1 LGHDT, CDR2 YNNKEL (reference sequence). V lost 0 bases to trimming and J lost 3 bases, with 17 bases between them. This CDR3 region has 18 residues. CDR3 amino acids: CASSQDSPFEWANEKLFF. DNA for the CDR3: TGTGCCAGCAGCCAAGATAGCCCCTTCGAGTGGGCTAATGAAAAACTGTTTTTT.

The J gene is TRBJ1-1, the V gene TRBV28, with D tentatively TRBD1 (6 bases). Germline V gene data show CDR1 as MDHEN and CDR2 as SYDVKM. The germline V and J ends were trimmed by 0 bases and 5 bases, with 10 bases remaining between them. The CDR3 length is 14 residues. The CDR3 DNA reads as TGTGCCAGCAGTTTATGGCAGGGGAGAACTGAAGCTTTCTTT. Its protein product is CASSLWQGRTEAFF.

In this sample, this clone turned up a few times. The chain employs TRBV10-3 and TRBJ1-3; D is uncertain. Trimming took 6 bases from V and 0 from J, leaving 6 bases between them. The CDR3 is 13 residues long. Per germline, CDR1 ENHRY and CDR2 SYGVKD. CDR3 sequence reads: CAIRADSGNTIYF. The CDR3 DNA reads TGTGCCATCAGGGCTGACTCTGGAAACACCATATATTTT.

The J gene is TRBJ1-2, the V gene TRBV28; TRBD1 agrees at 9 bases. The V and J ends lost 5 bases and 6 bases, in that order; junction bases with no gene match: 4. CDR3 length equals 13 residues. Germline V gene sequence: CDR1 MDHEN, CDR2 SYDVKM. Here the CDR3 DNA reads TGTGCCAGCAGTGGGGGGACAGGGAATGGCTACACCTTC. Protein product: CASSGGTGNGYTF.

The CDR3 reads CASSLSSGAGNTIYF. Written as DNA, the CDR3 is TGCGCCAGCAGCTTAAGTTCAGGGGCTGGAAACACCATATATTTT. V gene TRBV5-1 combines with J gene TRBJ1-3, with D perhaps matching TRBD1 (6 bases). The V gene lost 2 bases and the J gene lost 2 bases, with 11 bases spanning the gap. Germline loops: CDR1 SGHRS, CDR2 YFSETQ. This CDR3 has 15 amino acids.

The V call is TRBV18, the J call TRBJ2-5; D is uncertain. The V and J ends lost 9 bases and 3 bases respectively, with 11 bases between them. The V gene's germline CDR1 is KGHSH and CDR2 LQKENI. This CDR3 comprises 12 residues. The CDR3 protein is CASHEPKETQYF. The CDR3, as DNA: TGTGCCAGTCACGAGCCCAAAGAGACCCAGTACTTC.

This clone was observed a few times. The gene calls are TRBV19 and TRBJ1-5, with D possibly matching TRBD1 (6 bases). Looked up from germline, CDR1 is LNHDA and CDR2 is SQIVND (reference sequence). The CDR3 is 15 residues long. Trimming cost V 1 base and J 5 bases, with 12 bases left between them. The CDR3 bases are TGTGCCAGTAGTATAGTGGGGGCTCAGGATCAGCCCCAGCATTTT. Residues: CASSIVGAQDQPQHF.

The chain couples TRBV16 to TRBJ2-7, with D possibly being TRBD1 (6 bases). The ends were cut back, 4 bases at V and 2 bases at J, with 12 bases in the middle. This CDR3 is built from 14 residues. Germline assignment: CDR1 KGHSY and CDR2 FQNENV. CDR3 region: CASSPHQGTYEQYF. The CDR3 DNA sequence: TGTGCCAGCAGCCCCCACCAGGGGACCTACGAGCAGTACTTC. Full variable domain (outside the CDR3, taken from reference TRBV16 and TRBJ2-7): GEEVAQTPKHLVRGEGQKAKLYCAPIKGHSYVFWYQQVLKNEFKFLISFQNENVFDETGMPKERFSAKCLPNSPCSLEIQATKLEDSAVYFCASSPHQGTYEQYFGPGTRLTVT.

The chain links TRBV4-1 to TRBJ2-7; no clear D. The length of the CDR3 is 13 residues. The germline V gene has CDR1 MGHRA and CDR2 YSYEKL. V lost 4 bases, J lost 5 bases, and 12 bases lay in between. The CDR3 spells CASSPPSADEQYF. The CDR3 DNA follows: TGCGCCAGCAGCCCCCCCTCGGCGGACGAGCAGTACTTC.

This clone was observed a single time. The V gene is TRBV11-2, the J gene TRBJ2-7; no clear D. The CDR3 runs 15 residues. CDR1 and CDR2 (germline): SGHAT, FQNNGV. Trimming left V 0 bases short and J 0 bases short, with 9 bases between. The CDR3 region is CASSLEPSYSYEQYF. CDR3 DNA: TGTGCCAGCAGCTTAGAACCGAGCTACTCCTACGAGCAGTACTTC.

CDR3 in DNA: TGTGCCAGCATCCCGGGACAGGGGGTTGACCAGCCCCAGCATTTT. It yields the protein CASIPGQGVDQPQHF. The chain joins TRBV7-8 to TRBJ1-5; TRBD1 aligns across 11 bases. V lost 7 bases to trimming and J lost 7 bases; unmatched junction nucleotides: 9. There are 15 residues in the CDR3. The V gene's germline CDR1 is SGHVS and CDR2 FQNEAQ.

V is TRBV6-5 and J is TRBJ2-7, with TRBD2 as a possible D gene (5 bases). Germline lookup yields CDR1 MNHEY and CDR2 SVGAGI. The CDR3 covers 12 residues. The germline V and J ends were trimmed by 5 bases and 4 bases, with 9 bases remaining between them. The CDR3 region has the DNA TGTGCCAGCAGTCCGGACTTGTACGAGCAGTACTTC. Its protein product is CASSPDLYEQYF.

The CDR3 region has the DNA TGTGCCACCAGCAGAGATCTCACAGGGGTAGGCGGCTACACCTTC. Protein sequence: CATSRDLTGVGGYTF. The chain employs TRBV15 and TRBJ1-2, with 7 bases identical to TRBD1. Trimming cost V 0 bases and J 8 bases; bases outside gene matches: 9. CDR3 size: 15 residues. Germline V CDR1 and CDR2: LNHNV, YYDKDF (reference sequence). The variable domain in full, with the rest retrieved from reference TRBV15 and TRBJ1-2, is DAMVIQNPRYQVTQFGKPVTLSCSQTLNHNVMYWYQQKSSQAPKLLFHYYDKDFNNEADTPDNFQSRRPNTSFCFLDIRSPGLGDTAMYLCATSRDLTGVGGYTFGSGTRLTVV.

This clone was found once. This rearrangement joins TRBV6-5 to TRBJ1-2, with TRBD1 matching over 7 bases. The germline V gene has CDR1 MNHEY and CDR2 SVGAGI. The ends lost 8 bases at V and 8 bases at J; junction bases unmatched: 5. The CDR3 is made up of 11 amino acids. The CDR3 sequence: CASPDREGYTF. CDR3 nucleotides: TGTGCCAGCCCAGACAGGGAGGGCTACACCTTC.

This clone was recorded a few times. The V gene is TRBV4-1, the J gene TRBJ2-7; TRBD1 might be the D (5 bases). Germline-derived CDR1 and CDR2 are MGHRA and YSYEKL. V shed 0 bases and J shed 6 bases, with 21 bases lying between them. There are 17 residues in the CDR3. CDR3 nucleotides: TGCGCCAGCAGCCAAGATCCAGTGGAGACAGCGCTCTCCGAGCAGTACTTC. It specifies CASSQDPVETALSEQYF.

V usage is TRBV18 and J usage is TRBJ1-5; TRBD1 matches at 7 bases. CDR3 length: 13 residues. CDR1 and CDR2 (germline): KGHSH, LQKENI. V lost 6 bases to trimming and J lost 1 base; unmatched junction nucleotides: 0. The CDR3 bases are TGTGCCAGCTCGACAGGGAGCAATCAGCCCCAGCATTTT. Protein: CASSTGSNQPQHF. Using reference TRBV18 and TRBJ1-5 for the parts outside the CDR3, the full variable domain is NAGVMQNPRHLVRRRGQEARLRCSPMKGHSHVYWYRQLPEEGLKFMVYLQKENIIDESGMPKERFSAEFPKEGPSILRIQQVVRGDSAAYFCASSTGSNQPQHFGDGTRLSIL.

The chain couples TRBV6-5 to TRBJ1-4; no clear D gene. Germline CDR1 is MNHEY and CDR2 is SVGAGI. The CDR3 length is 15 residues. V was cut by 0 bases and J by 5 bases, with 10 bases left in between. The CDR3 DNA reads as TGTGCCAGCAGTTACTCGGCAGTACCGAATGAAAAACTGTTTTTT. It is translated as CASSYSAVPNEKLFF.

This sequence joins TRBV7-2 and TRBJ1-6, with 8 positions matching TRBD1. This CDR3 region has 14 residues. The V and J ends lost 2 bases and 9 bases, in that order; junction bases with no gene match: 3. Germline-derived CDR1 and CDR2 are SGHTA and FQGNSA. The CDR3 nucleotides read TGTGCCAGCAGCTTATTGACAGGGGCTTCACCCCTCCACTTT. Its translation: CASSLLTGASPLHF.

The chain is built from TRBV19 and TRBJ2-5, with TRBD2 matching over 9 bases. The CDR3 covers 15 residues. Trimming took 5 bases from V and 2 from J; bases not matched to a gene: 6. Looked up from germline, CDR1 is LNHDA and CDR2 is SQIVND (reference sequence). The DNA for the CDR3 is TGTGCCAGTAGTCGTCTAGCGGGACCTCAAGAGACCCAGTACTTC. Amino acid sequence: CASSRLAGPQETQYF.

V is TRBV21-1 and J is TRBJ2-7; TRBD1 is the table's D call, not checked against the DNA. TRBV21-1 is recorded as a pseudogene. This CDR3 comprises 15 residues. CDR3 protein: CASSKGGTNTYEQYF. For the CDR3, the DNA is TGTGCCAGCAGCAAAGGTGGGACAAATACCTACGAGCAGTACTTC.